The T cell receptor beta chain under discussion was sequenced for a study of T cells after yellow fever vaccination (dated by TCRdb to the late 2010s). Regarding the research as a whole: The SMART-Seq v4 Ultra Low Input RNA kit was used to prepare libraries from fractions with low cell numbers. To follow T-cell clones before and after both primary and booster YFV17D yellow fever vaccination, bulk TCR alpha and beta repertoires underwent longitudinal sequencing. Two healthy male donors, one aged 18 to 30 and one aged 30 to 40 years, made up the cohort. Blood was collected at multiple timepoints before and after primary and secondary immunization, and bulk PBMC replicates and cell subsets were isolated.

What the treatment or condition label conveys for this sample: live attenuated yellow fever vaccine strain. PBMCs were isolated from peripheral blood using a standard Ficoll-Paque protocol. Dynabeads CD4 and CD8 positive selection kits were used to isolate CD4 and CD8 T-cell fractions. TriZol was used to extract RNA from bulk PBMCs, CD4 and CD8 fractions, and dextramer-positive and dextramer-negative fractions. CDR1 is given as SQVTM and CDR2 as ANQGSEA, both from the germline V gene. V and J are truncated by 2 bases and 6 bases respectively, leaving an intervening sequence of 12 bases. Reading from cysteine to phenylalanine, the CDR3 counts 13 amino acids. The read is trimmed to its CDR3 DNA, 39 bases read in frame from base 1. This clonotype was seen repeatedly, ten times or more. Its antigen is currently not known. There are no base qualities to consult, and no much larger clone falls within one base.

Synthesis of TCR cDNA relied on 5'RACE template switching, a step that introduced a universal primer site along with unique molecular identifiers. Priming of cDNA synthesis was performed from both the TCR alpha and TCR beta constant segments. Library amplification used two PCR steps, and the second PCR step added sample barcodes and sequencing adapters. Libraries were sequenced on Illumina HiSeq 2500 (2x100 bp) or NovaSeq (2x150 bp). The authors processed their data as follows. MIGEC handled demultiplexing of reads and collapsing into UMI consensus sequences, while MiXCR performed V(D)J alignment. Vaccine-responding clonotypes were identified with edgeR using replicate PBMC samples, with FDR below 0.01 and a log2 fold change above 5 up to day 15 being required. Each bulk clonotype received a CD4 or CD8 identity based on whether the sequenced CD4 or CD8 repertoire contained that clonotype at higher abundance. In-frame beta chains were kept once TCRdb had trimmed the public reads at Q25 with fastp and called clones with MiXCR. Under each unique CDR3 protein, matching rows form one entry showing the most common genes and DNA. The V and J calls were determined by TCRdb, not by the authors. The sample has about 140,000 distinct CDR3 sequences on record, about 8% of them singletons. The leading ten clones occupy roughly 0.77% of the sample.

What the research found in general, with its limitations: Only a couple of donors were included in the study, so the extent to which the findings can be generalized is limited. A small fraction of clonotypes showed up in both the CD4 and CD8 compartments, probably as a result of convergent recombination. The secondary T-cell response was weaker than the primary response but faster, peaking on day 5 instead of day 15. Computational filtering was needed because FACS-sorted repertoires could contain abundant contaminating clonotypes from the bulk population. After the booster, most clones that had expanded after primary vaccination were detected again (around 96% of CD4 and under 90% of CD8), suggesting broad maintenance of memory.

This sequence was found in a man aged 30 to 45 who received the YFV17D yellow fever vaccine. The specimen was CD4+ T cells sorted from PBMCs, collected 5 days after the yellow fever booster vaccination. The sequence joins TRBV29-1 to TRBJ2-3; TRBD2 is perhaps the D gene, given 6 matching bases. The nucleotide sequence reads as follows: TGCAGCGTTGAATCCCCTCTAGCGGATACGCAGTATTTT. It is translated as CSVESPLADTQYF.